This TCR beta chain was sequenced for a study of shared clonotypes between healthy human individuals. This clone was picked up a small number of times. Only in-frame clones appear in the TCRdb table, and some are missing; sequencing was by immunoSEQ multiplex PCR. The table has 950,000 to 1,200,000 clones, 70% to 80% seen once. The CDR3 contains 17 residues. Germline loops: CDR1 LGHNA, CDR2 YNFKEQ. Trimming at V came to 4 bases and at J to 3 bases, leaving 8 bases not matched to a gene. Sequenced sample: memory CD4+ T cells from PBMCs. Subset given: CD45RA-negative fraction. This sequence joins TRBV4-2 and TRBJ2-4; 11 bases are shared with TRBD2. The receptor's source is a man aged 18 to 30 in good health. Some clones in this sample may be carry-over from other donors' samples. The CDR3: CASSLVLAGEIKNIQYF. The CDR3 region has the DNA TGTGCCAGCAGCCTCGTACTAGCGGGAGAAATCAAAAACATTCAGTACTTC.